A selection of T cell receptor beta chains follows, all from one sample in a study of blood T cells in healthy people across ages. TCRdb reprocessed the 5' RACE reads via MiXCR and lists one record per CDR3 protein. The data show about 840,000 distinct CDR3 sequences, approximately 32% seen once. The same sample was also used in a study of T cells of mothers and their children.

Sequencing was performed on blood. Receptors were obtained from a woman between 40 and 50 years old in good health. CDR3s include the opening cysteine and the closing phenylalanine or tryptophan. Each record gives: clone size, J gene, D gene, V gene, CDR3 DNA, CDR3 protein. A D gene is named only where the DNA matches it firmly. Size values are once, few and many counts, or a class for expanded clones, and some rows have none.

>.|TRBJ2-4|TRBD2|TRBV3-1
TGTGCCAGCAGCCAAGCTGGCGCGGGGGGGCTCGGAAACATTCAGTACTTC
CASSQAGAGGLGNIQYF
>.|TRBJ2-4|TRBD1|TRBV9
TGTGCCAGCAGCGCGGGACAGGTCAATGAGCAGTACTTC
CASSAGQVNEQYF
>few|TRBJ2-3|.|TRBV6-5
TGTGCCAGCAGTCTCGGACAGCCGGATGGAGATACGCAGTATTTT
CASSLGQPDGDTQYF
>few|TRBJ1-6|.|TRBV27
TGTGCCAGTACCGCTTTTCCTTACAGGAGCTCCTATAATTCACCCCTCCACTTT
CASTAFPYRSSYNSPLHF
>.|TRBJ1-1|.|TRBV10-2
TGCGCCAGCAAGGGAGGGCTGGAGTTGATCGCGAACACTGAAGCTTTCTTT
CASKGGLELIANTEAFF
>few|TRBJ2-4|TRBD1|TRBV4-1
TGCGCCAGCAGCCAAGCACAGGGGTCGGCCAAAAACATTCAGTACTTC
CASSQAQGSAKNIQYF
>many|TRBJ2-1|.|TRBV11-2
TGTGCCAGCAGCTTAGATAATAGGGGGGGCGGTGAGCAGTTCTTC
CASSLDNRGGGEQFF
>many|TRBJ2-7|TRBD1|TRBV6-2/TRBV6-3
TGTGCCACCGGACAGGGGACCTACGAGCAGTACTTC
CATGQGTYEQYF
>.|TRBJ1-5|.|TRBV28
TGTGCCAGCGACTATGAGAGCTCTCCGGTCAATCAGCCCCAGCATTTT
CASDYESSPVNQPQHF
>.|TRBJ2-3|.|TRBV7-9
TGTGCCAGCAGCTCCCTCCAGCATGTGGTGACAGATACGCAGTATTTT
CASSSLQHVVTDTQYF
>few|TRBJ2-2|.|TRBV18
TGTGCCAGCTCACCATCCCGGATTAAGGCCTGGGGGACCGGGGAGCTGTTTTTT
CASSPSRIKAWGTGELFF
>.|TRBJ1-1|.|TRBV7-3
TGTGCCAGCAGCTTAACCAGGGCCTCGAACACTGAAGCTTTCTTT
CASSLTRASNTEAFF
>.|TRBJ1-2|.|TRBV30
TGTGCCTGGAGTGAGCAGGGCTTCTATGGCTACACCTTC
CAWSEQGFYGYTF
>many|TRBJ2-1|.|TRBV6-6
TGTGCCAGCAAGGAGGCGGCTTCCTACAATGAGCAGTTCTTC
CASKEAASYNEQFF
>.|TRBJ1-2|.|TRBV7-9
TGTGCCAGCAGCTTACGGGACGCGGTCTATGGCTACACCTTC
CASSLRDAVYGYTF
>few|TRBJ1-5|TRBD1|TRBV6-2/TRBV6-3
TGTGCCGGGGGGACAGACTTCAATCAGCCCCAGCATTTT
CAGGTDFNQPQHF
>many|TRBJ2-2|.|TRBV7-7
TGTGCTAGCAGCTCATACGGCAGGTTGGGCACCGGGGAGCTGTTTTTT
CASSSYGRLGTGELFF
>.|TRBJ2-7|.|TRBV2
TGTGCCAGCAGGGTAGGAATCCACGAGCAGTACTTC
CASRVGIHEQYF
>.|TRBJ1-5|.|TRBV2
TGTGCCAGCAGTGAGGGTACGAGAAATCAGCCCCAGCATTTT
CASSEGTRNQPQHF
>.|TRBJ1-2|.|TRBV18
TGTGCCAGCTCACCACCCGATGGTAGGGGCTATGGCTACACCTTC
CASSPPDGRGYGYTF
>few|TRBJ1-2|.|TRBV29-1
TGCAGCGTTGAAGTGGGAGGACCCTATGGCTACACCTTC
CSVEVGGPYGYTF
>.|TRBJ1-1|.|TRBV6-5
TGTGCCAGCAGTTACTGGGTGGGCAGGAAGAACACTGAAGCTTTCTTT
CASSYWVGRKNTEAFF
>.|TRBJ2-5|TRBD2|TRBV7-9
TGTGCCAGCAGCAACACGGGCGTCGGGAGGGAGACCCAGTACTTC
CASSNTGVGRETQYF
>many|TRBJ1-2|.|TRBV28
TGTGCCAGCAGACCTTTTGGGGCTGCTGGCTACACCTTC
CASRPFGAAGYTF
>.|TRBJ1-1|TRBD1|TRBV20-1
TGCAGTGCACTGACAGGGCTCGTCACTGAAGCTTTCTTT
CSALTGLVTEAFF
>few|TRBJ2-1|TRBD2|TRBV5-1
TGCGCCAGCAGCTTGTCCCCCCTAGCGGGGGCAGTCGATGAGCAGTTCTTC
CASSLSPLAGAVDEQFF
>many|TRBJ2-7|.|TRBV7-8
TGTGCCAGCAGCTTAGAGGTACAGGGATGGGCCTACGAGCAGTACTTC
CASSLEVQGWAYEQYF
>.|TRBJ1-5|.|TRBV6-6
TGTACCAGCAGTTACATTGGGGTGGGCAATCAGCCCCAGCATTTT
CTSSYIGVGNQPQHF
>.|TRBJ1-4|TRBD1|TRBV7-2
TGTGCCAGCAGCTTAGACCCGCCCAGGGGGGAGGTTGAAAAACTGTTTTTT
CASSLDPPRGEVEKLFF
>.|TRBJ1-5|TRBD1|TRBV4-1
TGCGCCAGCAGCCGAGGGGACAGGGACCCTGGGCTCCAGCATTTT
CASSRGDRDPGLQHF
>.|TRBJ2-3|.|TRBV12-3/TRBV12-4
TGTGCCAGCAGGGGAACGACGACTAGTTCAGATACGCAGTATTTT
CASRGTTTSSDTQYF
>.|TRBJ1-2|.|TRBV18
TGTGCCAGCTCACCAGATCAGGGTCGGCACTATGGCTACACCTTC
CASSPDQGRHYGYTF
>.|TRBJ2-5|TRBD2|TRBV7-6
TGTGCCAGCAGCCAGCTGCGGGGGGCTCGGGACAATGAGCAGTACTTC
CASSQLRGARDNEQYF
>few|TRBJ1-2|.|TRBV28
TGTGCCAGCAGTTTGGGGGGTTTCCTGTACTACACCTTC
CASSLGGFLYYTF
>.|TRBJ1-1|TRBD1|TRBV7-6
TGTGCCAGCAGCCCCTCGGACAGGGGGAGGTACACTGAAGCTTTCTTT
CASSPSDRGRYTEAFF
>many|TRBJ2-5|.|TRBV7-9
TGTGCCAGCAGCTTAGTCGGGGCGGAGACCCAGTACTTC
CASSLVGAETQYF
>.|TRBJ2-5|.|TRBV4-1
TGCGCCAGCAGCCAAGCCCCCGGAGGGGGCGAGACCCAGTACTTC
CASSQAPGGGETQYF
>.|TRBJ2-1|.|TRBV5-1
TGCGCCAGCGCCGGGAGCGGGTACAATGAGCAGTTCTTC
CASAGSGYNEQFF
>.|TRBJ2-1|TRBD2|TRBV12-3/TRBV12-4
TGTGCCGGCAGTTTCCCAGCTAGCGGGGGTTTGAATGAGCAGTTCTTC
CAGSFPASGGLNEQFF
>few|TRBJ2-7|.|TRBV27
TGTGCCAGCAGACTAGCAGGCGAGCAGTACTTC
CASRLAGEQYF
>once|TRBJ2-4|TRBD2|TRBV20-1
TGCAGTGCTGGGACTAGCGGGGGGGATAACAATGAGCAGTACTTC
CSAGTSGGDNNEQYF
>few|TRBJ2-4|TRBD2|TRBV28
TGTGCCAGCAGCGGAGGGGAGGGTAAAAACATTCAGTACTTC
CASSGGEGKNIQYF
>few|TRBJ2-2|.|TRBV7-3
TGTGCCAGCAGCTTCACAGGAGTGAACACCGGGGAGCTGTTTTTT
CASSFTGVNTGELFF
>few|TRBJ2-3|.|TRBV7-9
TGTGCCAGCAGCTCTCCCAGGGGCGTGAGGACAGATACGCAGTATTTT
CASSSPRGVRTDTQYF
>.|TRBJ1-1|TRBD1|TRBV20-1
TGCAGTGCTCCGAGACCGGACAGGGTGAACACTGAAGCTTTCTTT
CSAPRPDRVNTEAFF
>few|TRBJ1-5|.|TRBV7-8
TGTGCCAGCAGCTTAGGTGACGAAATGGGGCATCAGCCCCAGCATTTT
CASSLGDEMGHQPQHF